This note documents a single T cell receptor beta chain sequence. Its target is not known. This record belongs to a study of blood T cells in healthy people across ages. A second PCR of about 7 to 12 cycles used a sample-barcoded 5' primer and a J-beta primer mix. Each of the samples gave a minimum of 2.5 million paired-end reads that contained CDR3. TCRdb fed the 5' RACE reads into MiXCR, producing one record per CDR3 protein. This sample has around 1,700,000 distinct CDR3 sequences, with approximately 28% found just once. General observations from the study: Observed TCR beta diversity per million T cells went down as age went up. This fall followed a roughly linear course with age. Reliance upon unsorted PBMCs precluded definitive naive versus antigen-experienced comparison. Correlation between TCR beta diversity and naive T cell percentage was strong.

The CDR3 loop spans 19 amino acids. After removal of 5 bases from V and 6 bases from J, the junction contained 23 bases not matched to a gene. The germline gives CDR1 LGHDT, CDR2 YNNKEL (reference sequence). The rearrangement links TRBV3-1 to TRBJ1-2; 8 nucleotides match TRBD1. Sequenced: blood. This clonotype was obtained from a woman younger than 45 in good health. Here the CDR3 DNA reads TGTGCCAGCAGCGGAAGTACCTCGGGACAGGCCCCATCCCTAAATGGCTACACCTTC. This sequence encodes CASSGSTSGQAPSLNGYTF.